This T cell receptor (beta chain) was observed in a study of blood T cell repertoires in COVID-19. Study summary: The samples span acute and convalescent COVID-19 from the United States, Italy and Spain. In each case, the material was cDNA or gDNA derived from T cells, B-cell-depleted T cells, or PBMCs.

Details on this clone: Mismatch with germline at one junction end may stem from a read error.

Germline CDR1 is LGHDT and CDR2 is YNNKEL (reference sequence). This CDR3 comprises 13 residues. Methods used by the authors: Amplified reference gene primers provided the basis for estimating nucleated cell counts. Libraries were prepared by immunoSEQ multiplex PCR; TCRdb keeps only in-frame clonotypes and omits some of them. Clone size and the V and J calls come from that table; the DNA yielded D and trimming. The table has 200,000 to 250,000 clones, 80% to 90% seen once. The sequenced material came from peripheral blood. This sequence was found in a woman older than 75 with acute or convalescent COVID-19. The V call is TRBV3-1 (or the pseudogene TRBV3-2), the J call TRBJ1-4; D gene uncertain. The CDR3 is CASSQWTTEKLFF. CDR3 coding DNA: TGTGCCAGCAGCCAATGGACTACTGAAAAACTGTTTTTT.